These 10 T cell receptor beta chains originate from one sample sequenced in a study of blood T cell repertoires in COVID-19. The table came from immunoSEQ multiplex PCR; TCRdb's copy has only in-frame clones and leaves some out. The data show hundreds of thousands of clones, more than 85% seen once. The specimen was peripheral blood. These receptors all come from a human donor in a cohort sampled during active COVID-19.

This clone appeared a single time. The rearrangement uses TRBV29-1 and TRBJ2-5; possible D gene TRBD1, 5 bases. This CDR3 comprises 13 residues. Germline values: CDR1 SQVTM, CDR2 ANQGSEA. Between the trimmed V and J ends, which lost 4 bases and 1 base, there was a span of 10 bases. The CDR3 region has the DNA TGCAGCGTTGCGGACACAGCCCAAGAGACCCAGTACTTC. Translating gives CSVADTAQETQYF. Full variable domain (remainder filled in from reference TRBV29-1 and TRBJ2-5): SAVISQKPSRDICQRGTSLTIQCQVDSQVTMMFWYRQQPGQSLTLIATANQGSEATYESGFVIDKFPISRPNLTFSTLTVSNMSPEDSSIYLCSVADTAQETQYFGPGTRLLVL.

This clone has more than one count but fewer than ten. CDR3 in amino acids: CASSLGTVTEAFF. For the CDR3, the DNA is TGTGCCAGCAGTTTAGGGACAGTAACTGAAGCTTTCTTT. The chain uses TRBV12-3 or TRBV12-4 and TRBJ1-1, with D tentatively TRBD1 (6 bases). The CDR3 spans 13 residues. Between the trimmed V and J ends, which lost 1 base and 5 bases, there was a span of 8 bases.

The CDR3 is CASSSGLAGAREQFF. The CDR3 bases are TGTGCCAGCAGCTCGGGACTAGCGGGAGCAAGGGAGCAGTTCTTC. The chain is built from TRBV11-2 and TRBJ2-1, with TRBD2 matching over 14 bases. The CDR3 sequence is 15 residues long. J lost 10 bases, V lost 4 bases, and 6 bases had no gene match. The V gene's germline CDR1 is SGHAT and CDR2 FQNNGV.

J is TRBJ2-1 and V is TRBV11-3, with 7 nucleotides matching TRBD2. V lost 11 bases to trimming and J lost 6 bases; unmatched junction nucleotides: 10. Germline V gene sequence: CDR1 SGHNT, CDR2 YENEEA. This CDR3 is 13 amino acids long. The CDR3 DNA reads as TGTGCCCCCGCTTCGGGGGGTGGCAATGAGCAGTTCTTC. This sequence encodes CAPASGGGNEQFF.

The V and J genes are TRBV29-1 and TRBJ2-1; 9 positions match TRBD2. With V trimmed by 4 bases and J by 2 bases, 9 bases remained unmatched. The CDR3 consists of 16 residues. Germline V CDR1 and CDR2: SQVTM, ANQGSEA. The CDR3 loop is CSVVGGRALPYNEQFF. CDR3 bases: TGCAGCGTTGTTGGCGGGAGGGCCCTCCCCTACAATGAGCAGTTCTTC.

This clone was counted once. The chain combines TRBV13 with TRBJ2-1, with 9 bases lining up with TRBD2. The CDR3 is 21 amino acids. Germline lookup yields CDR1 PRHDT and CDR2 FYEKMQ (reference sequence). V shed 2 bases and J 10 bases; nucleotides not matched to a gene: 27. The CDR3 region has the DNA TGTGCCAGCAGCTTAAGCCGAAGAGCGCTAGCGGGATTCAATCAACATTCGGAGCAGTTCTTC. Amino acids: CASSLSRRALAGFNQHSEQFF.

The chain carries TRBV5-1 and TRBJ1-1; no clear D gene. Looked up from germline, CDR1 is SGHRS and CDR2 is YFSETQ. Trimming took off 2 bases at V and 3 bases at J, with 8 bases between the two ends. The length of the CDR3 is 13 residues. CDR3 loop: CASSFGRDTEAFF. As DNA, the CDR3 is TGCGCCAGCAGCTTCGGCCGGGACACTGAAGCTTTCTTT. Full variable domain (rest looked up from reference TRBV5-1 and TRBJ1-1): KAGVTQTPRYLIKTRGQQVTLSCSPISGHRSVSWYQQTPGQGLQFLFEYFSETQRNKGNFPGRFSGRQFSNSRSEMNVSTLELGDSALYLCASSFGRDTEAFFGQGTRLTVV.

The CDR3 sequence: CASSMEWKGPGQQNTEAFF. The CDR3 bases are TGTGCCAGTAGTATGGAGTGGAAAGGCCCGGGACAGCAGAACACTGAAGCTTTCTTT. The gene calls are TRBV19 and TRBJ1-1; TRBD1 agrees at 7 bases. The CDR3 consists of 19 residues. The germline CDR1 and CDR2 sequences are LNHDA and SQIVND (reference sequence). The trim removed 3 bases at V and 1 base at J, leaving 17 bases unmatched.

CDR3 residues: CASENNQLRTDTQYF. CDR3 bases: TGTGCCAGCGAGAACAACCAACTACGCACAGATACGCAGTATTTT. This chain uses TRBV2 with TRBJ2-3, with D hard to call. The length of the CDR3 is 15 residues. V lost 8 bases, J lost 1 base, and 16 bases lay in between. Germline CDR1 reads SNHLY; CDR2 reads FYNNEI.

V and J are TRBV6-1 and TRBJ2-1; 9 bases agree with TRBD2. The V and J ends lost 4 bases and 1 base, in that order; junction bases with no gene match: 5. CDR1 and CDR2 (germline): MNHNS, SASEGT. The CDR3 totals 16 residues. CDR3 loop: CASSVLAGGSYNEQFF. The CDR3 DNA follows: TGTGCCAGCAGTGTACTGGCGGGAGGGTCCTACAATGAGCAGTTCTTC.